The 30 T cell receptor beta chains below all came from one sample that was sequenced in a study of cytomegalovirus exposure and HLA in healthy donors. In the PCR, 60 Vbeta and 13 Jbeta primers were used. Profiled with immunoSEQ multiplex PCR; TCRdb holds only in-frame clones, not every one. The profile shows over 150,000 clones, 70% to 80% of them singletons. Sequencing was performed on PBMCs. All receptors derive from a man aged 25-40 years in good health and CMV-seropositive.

Here the CDR3 reads CASRQEPLNTEAFF. The CDR3 nucleotides are TGTGCCAGTAGACAGGAACCTTTGAACACTGAAGCTTTCTTT. J is TRBJ1-1 and V is TRBV6-4, with D perhaps matching TRBD1 (6 bases). The CDR3 is 14 amino acids. Per germline, CDR1 MRHNA and CDR2 SNTAGT. Between the trimmed V and J ends, which lost 9 bases and 0 bases, there was a span of 14 bases.

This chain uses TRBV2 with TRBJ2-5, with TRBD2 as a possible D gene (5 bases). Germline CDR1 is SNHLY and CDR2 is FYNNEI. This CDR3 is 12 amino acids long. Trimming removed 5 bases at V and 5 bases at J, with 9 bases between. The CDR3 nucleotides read TGTGCCAGCAGTTCGGACTGGGAGACCCAGTACTTC. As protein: CASSSDWETQYF.

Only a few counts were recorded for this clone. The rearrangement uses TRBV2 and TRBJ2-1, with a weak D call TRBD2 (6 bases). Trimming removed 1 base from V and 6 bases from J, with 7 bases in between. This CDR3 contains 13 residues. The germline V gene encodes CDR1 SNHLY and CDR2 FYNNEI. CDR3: CASSEDSGNEQFF. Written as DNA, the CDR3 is TGTGCCAGCAGTGAAGATAGCGGCAATGAGCAGTTCTTC.

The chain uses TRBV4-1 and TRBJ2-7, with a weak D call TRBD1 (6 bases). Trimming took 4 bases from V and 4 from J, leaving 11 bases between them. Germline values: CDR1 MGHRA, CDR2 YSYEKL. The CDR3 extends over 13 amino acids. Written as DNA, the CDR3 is TGCGCCAGCAGCCGAACAGGGATTTACGAGCAGTACTTC. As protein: CASSRTGIYEQYF.

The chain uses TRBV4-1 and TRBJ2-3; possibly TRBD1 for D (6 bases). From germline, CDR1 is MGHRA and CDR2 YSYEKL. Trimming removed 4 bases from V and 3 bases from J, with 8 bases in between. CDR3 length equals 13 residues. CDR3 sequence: CASSRGGTDTQYF. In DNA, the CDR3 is TGCGCCAGCAGCCGAGGGGGTACAGATACGCAGTATTTT.

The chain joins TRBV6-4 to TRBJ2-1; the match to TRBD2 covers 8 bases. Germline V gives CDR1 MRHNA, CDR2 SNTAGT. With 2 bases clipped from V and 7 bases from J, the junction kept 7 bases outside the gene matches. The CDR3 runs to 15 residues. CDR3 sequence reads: CASSDGTGGRNEQFF. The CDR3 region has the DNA TGTGCCAGCAGTGACGGAACGGGGGGGCGGAATGAGCAGTTCTTC.

The CDR3 region has the DNA TGTGCCAGCAGCTCCCGCCCCGGGACTGAAGCTTTCTTT. This encodes CASSSRPGTEAFF. The chain recombines TRBV7-3 with TRBJ1-1, with unresolved D. There are 13 residues in the CDR3. The germline CDR1 and CDR2 sequences are SGHTA and FQGTGA. Trimming stripped 4 bases from V and 5 bases from J, with 11 bases between.

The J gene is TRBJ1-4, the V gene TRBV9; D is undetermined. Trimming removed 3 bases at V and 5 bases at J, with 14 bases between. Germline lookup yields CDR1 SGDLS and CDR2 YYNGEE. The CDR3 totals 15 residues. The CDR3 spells CASSAAGNPNEKLFF. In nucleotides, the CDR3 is TGTGCCAGCAGCGCCGCGGGAAACCCGAATGAAAAACTGTTTTTT.

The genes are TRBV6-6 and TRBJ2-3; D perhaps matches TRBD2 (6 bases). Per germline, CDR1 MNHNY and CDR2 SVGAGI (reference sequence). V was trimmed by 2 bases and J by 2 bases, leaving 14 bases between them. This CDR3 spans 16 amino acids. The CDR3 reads CASSYPSSDYTDTQYF. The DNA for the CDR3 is TGTGCCAGCAGTTACCCTTCTAGCGACTACACAGATACGCAGTATTTT.

CDR3 DNA: TGTGCCAGCAGCTTAGACGGGGTAGTAAAGCCCGAGCAGTACTTC. The encoded protein is CASSLDGVVKPEQYF. The V call is TRBV7-9, the J call TRBJ2-7; D perhaps matches TRBD2 (5 bases). Germline loops: CDR1 SEHNR, CDR2 FQNEAQ (reference sequence). CDR3 size: 15 residues. The V and J ends lost 1 base and 6 bases respectively, with 16 bases between them.

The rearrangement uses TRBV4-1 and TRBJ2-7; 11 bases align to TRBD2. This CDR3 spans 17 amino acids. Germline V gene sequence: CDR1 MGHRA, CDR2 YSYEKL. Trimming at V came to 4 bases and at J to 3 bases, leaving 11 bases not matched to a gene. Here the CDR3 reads CASSRLPPGLADYEQYF. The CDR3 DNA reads TGCGCCAGCAGCCGCCTTCCCCCGGGACTAGCGGACTACGAGCAGTACTTC.

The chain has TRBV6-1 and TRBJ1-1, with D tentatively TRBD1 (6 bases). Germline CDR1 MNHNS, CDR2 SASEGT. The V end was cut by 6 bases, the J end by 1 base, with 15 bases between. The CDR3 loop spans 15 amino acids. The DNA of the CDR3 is TGTGCCAGCAGAACAGTACCGGGACAGAACACTGAAGCTTTCTTT. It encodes CASRTVPGQNTEAFF.

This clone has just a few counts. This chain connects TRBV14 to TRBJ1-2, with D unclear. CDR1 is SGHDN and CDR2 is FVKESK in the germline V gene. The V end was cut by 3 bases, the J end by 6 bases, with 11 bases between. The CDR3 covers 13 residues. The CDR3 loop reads CASSQDERNGYTF. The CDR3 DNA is TGTGCCAGCAGCCAGGACGAGCGGAATGGCTACACCTTC. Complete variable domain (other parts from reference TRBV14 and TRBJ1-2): EAGVTQFPSHSVIEKGQTVTLRCDPISGHDNLYWYRRVMGKEIKFLLHFVKESKQDESGMPNNRFLAERTGGTYSTLKVQPAELEDSGVYFCASSQDERNGYTFGSGTRLTVV.

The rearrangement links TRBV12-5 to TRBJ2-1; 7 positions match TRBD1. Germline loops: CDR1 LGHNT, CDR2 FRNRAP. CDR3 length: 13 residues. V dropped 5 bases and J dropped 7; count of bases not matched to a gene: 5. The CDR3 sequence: CASGPRGRNEQFF. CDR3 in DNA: TGTGCTAGTGGTCCGAGGGGGCGGAATGAGCAGTTCTTC.

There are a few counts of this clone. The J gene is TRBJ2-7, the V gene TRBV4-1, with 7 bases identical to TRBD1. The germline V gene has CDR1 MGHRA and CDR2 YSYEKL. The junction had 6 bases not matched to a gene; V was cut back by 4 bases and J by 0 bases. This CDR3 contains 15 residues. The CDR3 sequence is CASSPKGQSSYEQYF. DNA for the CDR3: TGCGCCAGCAGCCCAAAGGGACAGAGCTCCTACGAGCAGTACTTC.

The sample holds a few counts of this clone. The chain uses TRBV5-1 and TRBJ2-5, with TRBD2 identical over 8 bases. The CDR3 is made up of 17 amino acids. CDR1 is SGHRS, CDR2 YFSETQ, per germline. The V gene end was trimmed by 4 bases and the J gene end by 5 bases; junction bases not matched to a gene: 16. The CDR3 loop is CASSPHLAGPAGETQYF. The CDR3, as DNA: TGCGCCAGCAGCCCCCACTTAGCGGGGCCGGCAGGGGAGACCCAGTACTTC.

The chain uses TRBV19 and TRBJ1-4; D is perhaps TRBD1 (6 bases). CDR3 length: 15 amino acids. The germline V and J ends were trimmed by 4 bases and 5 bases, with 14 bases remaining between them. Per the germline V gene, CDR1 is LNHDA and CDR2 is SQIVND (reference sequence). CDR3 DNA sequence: TGTGCCAGTAGTACGGACAGACCAGGGAATGAAAAACTGTTTTTT. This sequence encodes CASSTDRPGNEKLFF.

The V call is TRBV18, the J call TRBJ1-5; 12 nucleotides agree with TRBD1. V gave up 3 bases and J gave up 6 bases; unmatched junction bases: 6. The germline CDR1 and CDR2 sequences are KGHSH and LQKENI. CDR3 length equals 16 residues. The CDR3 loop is CASSPGGTGGGQPQHF. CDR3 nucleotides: TGTGCCAGCTCACCTGGTGGGACAGGGGGCGGTCAGCCCCAGCATTTT.

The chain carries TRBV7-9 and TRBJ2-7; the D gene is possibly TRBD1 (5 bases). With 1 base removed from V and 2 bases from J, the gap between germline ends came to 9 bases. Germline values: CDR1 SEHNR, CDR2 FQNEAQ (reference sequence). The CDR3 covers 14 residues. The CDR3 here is CASSLEGSPYEQYF. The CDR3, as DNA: TGTGCCAGCAGCTTAGAGGGGTCTCCCTACGAGCAGTACTTC.

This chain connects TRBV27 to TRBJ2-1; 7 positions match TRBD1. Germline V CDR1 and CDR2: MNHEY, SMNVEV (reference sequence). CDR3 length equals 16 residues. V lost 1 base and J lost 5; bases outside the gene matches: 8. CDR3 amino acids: CASSLYSRGYNNEQFF. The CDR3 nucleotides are TGTGCCAGCAGTTTATACAGCAGGGGGTACAACAATGAGCAGTTCTTC.

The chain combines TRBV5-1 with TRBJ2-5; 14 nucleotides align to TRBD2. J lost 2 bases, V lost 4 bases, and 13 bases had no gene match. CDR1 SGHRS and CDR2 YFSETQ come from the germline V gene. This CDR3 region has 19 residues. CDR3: CASSPMATSGGGIQETQYF. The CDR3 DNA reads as TGCGCCAGCAGCCCAATGGCGACTAGCGGGGGGGGAATACAAGAGACCCAGTACTTC.

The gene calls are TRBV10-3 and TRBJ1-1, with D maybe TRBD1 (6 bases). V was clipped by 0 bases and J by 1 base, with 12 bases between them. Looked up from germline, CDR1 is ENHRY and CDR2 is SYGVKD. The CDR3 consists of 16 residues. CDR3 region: CAISESRGAGNTEAFF. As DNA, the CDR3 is TGTGCCATCAGTGAGTCGCGGGGGGCGGGGAACACTGAAGCTTTCTTT.

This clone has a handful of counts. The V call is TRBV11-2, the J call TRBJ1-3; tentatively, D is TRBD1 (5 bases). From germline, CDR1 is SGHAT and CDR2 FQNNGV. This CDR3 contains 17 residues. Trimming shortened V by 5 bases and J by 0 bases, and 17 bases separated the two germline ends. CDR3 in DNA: TGTGCCAGCAGCCCCTGGTTCCGGGGGAGCTCTGGAAACACCATATATTTT. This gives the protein CASSPWFRGSSGNTIYF.

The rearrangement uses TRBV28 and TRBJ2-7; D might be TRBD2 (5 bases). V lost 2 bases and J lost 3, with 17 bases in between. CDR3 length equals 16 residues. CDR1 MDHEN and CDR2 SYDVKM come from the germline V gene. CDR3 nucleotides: TGTGCCAGCAGTTTAAGGCCCAGCGGCGAGTACTACGAGCAGTACTTC. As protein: CASSLRPSGEYYEQYF.

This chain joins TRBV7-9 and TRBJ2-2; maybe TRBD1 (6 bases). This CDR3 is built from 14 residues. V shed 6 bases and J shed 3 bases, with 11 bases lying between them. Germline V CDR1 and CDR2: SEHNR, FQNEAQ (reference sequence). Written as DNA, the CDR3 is TGTGCCAGCAGAAAACAGGGTGACACCGGGGAGCTGTTTTTT. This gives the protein CASRKQGDTGELFF.

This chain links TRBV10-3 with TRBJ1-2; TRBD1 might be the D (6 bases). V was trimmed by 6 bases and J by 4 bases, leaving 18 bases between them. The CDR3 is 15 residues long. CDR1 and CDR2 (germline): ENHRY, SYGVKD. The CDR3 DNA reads TGTGCCATCAGCGGAGCTTTGACAGGAATCTATGGCTACACCTTC. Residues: CAISGALTGIYGYTF.

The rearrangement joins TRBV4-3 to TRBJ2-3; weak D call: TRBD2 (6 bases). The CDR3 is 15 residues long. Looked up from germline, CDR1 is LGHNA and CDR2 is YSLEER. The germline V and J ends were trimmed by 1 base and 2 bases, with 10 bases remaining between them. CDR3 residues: CASSQARGNTDTQYF. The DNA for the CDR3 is TGCGCCAGCAGCCAAGCCCGGGGGAACACAGATACGCAGTATTTT.

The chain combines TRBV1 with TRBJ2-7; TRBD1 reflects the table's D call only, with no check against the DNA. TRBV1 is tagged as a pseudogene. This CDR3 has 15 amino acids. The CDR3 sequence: CTSTLSDRSADEQYF. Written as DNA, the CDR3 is TGCACCAGCACCCTTTCGGACAGATCAGCAGACGAGCAGTACTTC.

This chain's CDR3 is CASSARGLDYGYTF. The DNA for the CDR3 is TGCGCCAGCAGCGCCAGGGGGCTGGACTATGGCTACACCTTC. The chain carries TRBV5-1 and TRBJ1-2, with 8 bases matching TRBD1. Germline V gene sequence: CDR1 SGHRS, CDR2 YFSETQ. V lost 4 bases to trimming and J lost 3 bases; unmatched junction nucleotides: 5. The CDR3 totals 14 residues.

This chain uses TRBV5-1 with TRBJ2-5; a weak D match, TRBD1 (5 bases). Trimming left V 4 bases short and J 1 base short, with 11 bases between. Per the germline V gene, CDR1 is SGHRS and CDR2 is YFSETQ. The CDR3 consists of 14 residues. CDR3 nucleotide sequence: TGCGCCAGCAGCCCTTCCCAGGGCCAAGAGACCCAGTACTTC. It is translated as CASSPSQGQETQYF.